This passage covers 7 T cell receptor beta chains from one sample sequenced in a study of early T cells in non-severe SARS-CoV-2 infection. Each CDR3 protein gets one entry after TCRdb re-called the 5' RACE reads with MiXCR. The sample holds about 59,000 distinct CDR3 sequences, less than 15% seen once. The sequences come from whole blood, collected at baseline. Source of these receptors: an adult who was a healthcare worker with PCR-confirmed SARS-CoV-2 infection or an uninfected control (not recorded which).

The chain joins TRBV7-9 to TRBJ1-1, with D uncertain. Trimming cost V 7 bases and J 9 bases, with 12 bases left between them. The CDR3 is 11 amino acids. CDR1 is SEHNR, CDR2 FQNEAQ, per germline (reference sequence). CDR3 sequence reads: CASTPASQAFF. The CDR3 DNA reads as TGTGCCAGCACCCCAGCAAGCCAAGCTTTCTTT.

This clonotype turned up a few times. The genes are TRBV3-1 and TRBJ1-5, with D maybe TRBD1 (6 bases). The CDR3 is made up of 15 amino acids. CDR1 LGHDT and CDR2 YNNKEL come from the germline V gene (reference sequence). Trimming took 4 bases from V and 6 from J, leaving 16 bases between them. CDR3 nucleotide sequence: TGTGCCAGCAGCCCCAGGGGTAGGATAAGTCAGCCCCAGCATTTT. Translated: CASSPRGRISQPQHF.

This clonotype was counted only a few times. The V gene is TRBV3-1, the J gene TRBJ1-4, with D maybe TRBD1 (5 bases). V lost 4 bases to trimming and J lost 3 bases, with 15 bases between them. Per the germline V gene, CDR1 is LGHDT and CDR2 is YNNKEL (reference sequence). This CDR3 contains 16 residues. CDR3 nucleotides: TGTGCCAGCAGCCCGCGGGAGGGACTCTCTAATGAAAAACTGTTTTTT. This codes for CASSPREGLSNEKLFF.

This clonotype was recorded many times. The chain joins TRBV21-1 to TRBJ2-3; the DNA was not compared with TRBD2, the D call given in the table. TRBV21-1 is recorded as a pseudogene. CDR3 size: 14 residues. CDR3 sequence reads: CASKAGGATDTQYF. CDR3 in DNA: TGTGCCAGCAAAGCGGGAGGTGCCACAGATACGCAGTATTTT.

The table lists this clonotype with a few counts. The germline gene is not matched at one end of the junction; a read error may be the cause. The rearrangement links TRBV7-7 to TRBJ2-5, with unresolved D. CDR3 length: 14 amino acids. Germline lookup yields CDR1 SSHAT and CDR2 FNYEAQ (reference sequence). CDR3 region: CASSSLKGLETQYF. The CDR3 nucleotides read TGTGCTAGCAGCTCTTTAAAGGGCTTAGAGACCCAGTACTTC.

The chain joins TRBV24-1 to TRBJ2-5; D is perhaps TRBD1 (6 bases). Germline-derived CDR1 and CDR2 are KGHDR and SFDVKD. The CDR3 runs to 14 residues. Trimming left V 4 bases short and J 6 bases short, with 14 bases between. CDR3 in amino acids: CATSDPTGMKTQYF. The CDR3, as DNA: TGTGCCACCAGTGACCCCACAGGGATGAAGACCCAGTACTTC.

This clonotype showed up many times. V is TRBV29-1 and J is TRBJ2-1; 15 bases line up with TRBD2. V lost 7 bases to trimming and J lost 9 bases; unmatched junction nucleotides: 10. The CDR3 runs to 15 residues. Germline CDR1 reads SQVTM; CDR2 reads ANQGSEA. CDR3 DNA sequence: TGCAGCGCTGGACTAGCGGGAGGGTTTAAGATTGAGCAGTTCTTC. Translation: CSAGLAGGFKIEQFF.